This T cell receptor beta chain was sequenced for a study of OX40 agonist ivuxolimab in advanced cancers. Whole-study context: As their treatment, patients were administered ivuxolimab, an agonistic anti-OX40 (CD134) antibody. Head and neck, renal cell, melanoma or hepatocellular carcinoma were the cancers that dose-escalation patients had. Participants averaged 60 years of age (range 23 to 79) and were 75% to 90% male.

Using immunoSEQ multiplex PCR, the repertoire was profiled, and TCRdb retains in-frame clones only, with some absent. The sample includes about 73,000 clones, approximately 89% of them seen just once. Study findings and constraints: Undetermined was the antigen specificity of the expanded peripheral T cells.

To note about this clone: Its antigen is not identified.

Per the germline V gene, CDR1 is GTSNPN and CDR2 is SVGIG (reference sequence). The CDR3 contains 12 residues. Trimming left V 5 bases short and J 5 bases short, with 10 bases between. Specimen: CD4+ or CD8+ T cells sorted from blood, collected in a trial of the OX40 agonist ivuxolimab. The receptor was derived from an adult with an advanced solid tumor such as melanoma, head and neck, liver or kidney cancer. The chain is built from TRBV30 and TRBJ2-1, with D tentatively TRBD2 (5 bases). The CDR3 bases are TGTGCCTGGGCGGACTGGGACAATGAGCAGTTCTTC. Its protein is CAWADWDNEQFF.